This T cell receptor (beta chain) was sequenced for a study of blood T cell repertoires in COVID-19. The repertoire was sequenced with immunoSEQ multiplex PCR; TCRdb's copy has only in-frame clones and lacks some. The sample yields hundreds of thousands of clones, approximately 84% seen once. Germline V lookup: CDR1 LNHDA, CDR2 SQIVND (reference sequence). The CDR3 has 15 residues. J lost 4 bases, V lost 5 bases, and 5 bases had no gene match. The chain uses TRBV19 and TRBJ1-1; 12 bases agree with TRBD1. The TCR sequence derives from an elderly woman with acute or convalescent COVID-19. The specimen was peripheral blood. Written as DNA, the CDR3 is TGTGCCAGTAGTGGGGGACAGGGGGCGTCCACTGAAGCTTTCTTT. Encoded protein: CASSGGQGASTEAFF.